This T cell receptor beta chain emerged from a study of control samples from healthy donors and cancer patients. Germline CDR1 and CDR2: SEHNR and FQNEAQ (reference sequence). The junction had 6 bases not matched to a gene; V was cut back by 6 bases and J by 5 bases. This CDR3 contains 15 residues. This table comes from immunoSEQ multiplex PCR, and its TCRdb copy is limited to in-frame clones, with some not included. The sample lists over 100,000 clones; 80% to 95% were seen once. The sample taken for sequencing was blood. The clonotype was recovered from a man aged 35-49 years in good health. The chain has TRBV7-9 and TRBJ2-3; 12 bases agree with TRBD2. CDR3 residues: CASSSMTSGGDTQYF. The CDR3 DNA reads TGTGCCAGCAGTTCCATGACTAGCGGGGGAGATACGCAGTATTTT.